This T cell receptor (beta chain) emerged from a study of shared clonotypes between healthy human individuals. The wider study: With ages of 18 to 49, the donors were a couple of women and three men.

Study-wide points: Relative to memory subsets, naive subsets generally showed larger estimated richness. Non-shared clonotypes had lower generation probabilities than those shared by all four donors.

To note about this clone: Its antigen remains unknown.

CDR1 and CDR2 from the germline V gene are MNHEY and SMNVEV (reference sequence). This CDR3 has 15 residues. With 6 bases removed from V and 1 base from J, the gap between germline ends came to 16 bases. Original data processing: Sequence data from immunoSEQ were junction-only and lacked quality scores; consequently, filtering differed. TCRdb's table, derived via immunoSEQ multiplex PCR, lists solely in-frame clones and lacks some. That table gives V, J and clone size, and the DNA gave D and trimming. The sample shows 2 million to 2.5 million clones, 90% to 96% of them seen only once. The receptor's source is a man between 18 and 29 years old in good health. This chain links TRBV27 with TRBJ2-7, with D perhaps matching TRBD1 (8 bases). Specimen: naive CD4+ T cells sorted from blood. Documented subset: CD45RA+ positively selected. The CDR3 DNA sequence: TGTGCCAGCAGCCAGGACAGGGAGGGGTCCTACGAGCAGTACTTC. Amino acid sequence: CASSQDREGSYEQYF.